The rows below give T cell receptor beta chains drawn from one sample of a study of early T cells in non-severe SARS-CoV-2 infection. TCRdb redid the calling of the 5' RACE reads with MiXCR, one entry per CDR3 protein. Of about 71,000 distinct CDR3 sequences in the sample, around 13% were seen once. Sample: whole blood, taken at baseline. Every receptor here comes from an adult who was a healthcare worker with PCR-confirmed SARS-CoV-2 infection or an uninfected control (not recorded which). The CDR3 runs from the conserved cysteine through the conserved F or W. Fields, in order: D gene, V gene, clone size, J gene, CDR3 length, CDR3 DNA, CDR3 protein. A D gene is named only where the DNA matches it firmly. The size field is filled for only some rows; it gives once, few, many or a size class.

>NA|TRBV7-2|few|TRBJ2-1|15
TGTGCCAGCAGCGCCGAACGTGGAAAGATGCAGGGCACGTTCTTC
CASSAERGKMQGTFF
>NA|TRBV18|NA|TRBJ2-2|17
TGTGCCAGCTCACAAAACGTCGGGGGACCGAACACCGGGGAGCTGTTTTTT
CASSQNVGGPNTGELFF
>NA|TRBV25-1|NA|TRBJ1-2|14
TGTGCCAGCAGGTCGAATGGGCCAGGCGATGGCTACACCTTC
CASRSNGPGDGYTF
>NA|TRBV6-5|NA|TRBJ1-2|13
TGTGCCAGCAGTGCGCCCGAGAACTATGGCTACACCTTC
CASSAPENYGYTF
>NA|TRBV14|NA|TRBJ2-1|15
TGTGCCAGCAGCTTATCCGGGACACTAAGCAATGAGCAGTTCTTC
CASSLSGTLSNEQFF
>NA|TRBV2|NA|TRBJ2-1|11
TGTGCCGGAGGGGGCTACAATGAGCAGTTCTTC
CAGGGYNEQFF
>TRBD1|TRBV19|many|TRBJ1-2|15
TGTGCCAGTAGTGACGAGACAGGGGCCCTATTTGGCTACACCTTC
CASSDETGALFGYTF
>NA|TRBV11-3|few|TRBJ2-2|15
TGTGCCAGCAGCTTCAGCGGGCTTTCAGTCGGGGAGCTGTTTTTT
CASSFSGLSVGELFF
>TRBD1|TRBV6-1|few|TRBJ2-3|15
TGTGCCAGCTCAAGGGACAGCAAGAACTCAGATACGCAGTATTTT
CASSRDSKNSDTQYF
>NA|TRBV12-3/TRBV12-4|few|TRBJ1-1|11
TGTGCCAGCAGGGGGGCGGTTGAAGCTTTCTTT
CASRGAVEAFF
>NA|TRBV18|NA|TRBJ2-7|14
TGTGCCAGCTCACCGCAGGGAACTTCTTTTGAGCAGTACTTC
CASSPQGTSFEQYF
>NA|TRBV9|NA|TRBJ2-7|16
TGTGCCAGCAGCGTAGGGAGCGGGCCCAGCTCCTACGAGCAGTACTTC
CASSVGSGPSSYEQYF
>TRBD1|TRBV9|few|TRBJ2-1|15
TGTGCCAGCAGCGTATTAGGGGGCGAAATTAATGAGCAGTTCTTC
CASSVLGGEINEQFF
>TRBD2|TRBV2|few|TRBJ2-1|16
TGTGCCAGCAGTGACCAGCGGGGAAGCTCCTACAATGAGCAGTTCTTC
CASSDQRGSSYNEQFF